This TCR beta chain was identified in a study of CD8+ T cells in alopecia areata. Following RNA extraction, reverse transcription yielded cDNA that acted as the sequencing template. The assay was immunoSEQ multiplex PCR, and TCRdb's table has in-frame clones only and misses some. Of 150,000 or so clones listed, 87% are singletons. Between the trimmed V and J ends, which lost 4 bases and 3 bases, there was a span of 9 bases. Per the germline V gene, CDR1 is SGHTA and CDR2 is FQGTGA. The CDR3 contains 13 residues. The gene calls are TRBV7-3 and TRBJ1-1; no clear D. Sequenced here: CD8+ T cells sorted from blood, sampled at week 0. The sequence derives from a human donor with alopecia areata. The CDR3, as DNA: TGTGCCAGCAGCTCGTTGACGGACACTGAAGCTTTCTTT. It codes for CASSSLTDTEAFF.